The rows below give T cell receptor beta chains drawn from one sample of a study of naive and memory T cell subsets. TCRdb itself ran the 5' RACE reads through MiXCR, one entry per CDR3 protein. In the table there are about 56,000 distinct CDR3 sequences, under 10% of which are singletons. These receptors were obtained from a female donor in good health. Each CDR3 is given with its conserved first and last residue. Each record gives: clone size, J gene, D gene, V gene, CDR3 protein, CDR3 DNA. A D gene is named only where the DNA matches it firmly. Size tells how often a clone was seen (once, few, many) or the class of an expanded clone, and some rows leave it out.

many TRBJ1-1 NA TRBV12-3/TRBV12-4 CASRDSLHTEAFF TGTGCCAGCAGGGACAGCCTTCACACTGAAGCTTTCTTT
many TRBJ2-1 TRBD2 TRBV7-3 CASTPAAGASYNEQFF TGTGCCAGCACCCCTGCAGCGGGGGCCAGCTACAATGAGCAGTTCTTC
NA TRBJ1-5 TRBD1 TRBV20-1 CSALSKGAGNQPQHF TGCAGTGCCTTATCTAAGGGGGCCGGCAATCAGCCCCAGCATTTT
few TRBJ2-3 TRBD2 TRBV28 CASSSPLGAGGRNTQYF TGTGCCAGCAGTTCCCCCCTCGGGGCGGGGGGGAGAAATACGCAGTATTTT
few TRBJ2-1 NA TRBV6-2/TRBV6-3 CASTKARGGEQFF TGTGCCAGCACCAAGGCTAGGGGTGGTGAGCAGTTCTTC
few TRBJ1-5 NA TRBV19 CASSIQINQPQHF TGTGCCAGTAGTATCCAGATCAATCAGCCCCAGCATTTT
few TRBJ1-2 NA TRBV4-3 CASSQAGLWDRGDTF TGCGCCAGCAGCCAAGCTGGTTTGTGGGATCGAGGCGACACCTTC
NA TRBJ2-4 NA TRBV24-1 CATSDSRQFQNIQYF TGTGCCACCAGTGATTCCAGACAGTTTCAAAACATTCAGTACTTC
many TRBJ1-1 TRBD1 TRBV5-1 CASTDRGATEAFF TGCGCCAGCACGGACAGGGGGGCCACTGAAGCTTTCTTT
many TRBJ1-1 NA TRBV5-1 CASSSPQGTEAFF TGCGCCAGCAGCTCCCCACAGGGAACTGAAGCTTTCTTT
few TRBJ2-1 NA TRBV18 CASSPESKLTGATYNEHFF TGTGCCAGCTCACCAGAATCGAAGTTAACAGGAGCCACCTACAATGAGCATTTCTTC
few TRBJ1-3 NA TRBV9 CAVSAGPGNTIYF TGTGCCGTTTCGGCCGGGCCTGGAAACACCATATATTTT
few TRBJ1-3 TRBD1 TRBV18 CASSPGTGNTIYF TGTGCCAGCTCACCTGGGACAGGGAACACCATATATTTT
few TRBJ1-4 TRBD1 TRBV7-2 CASSLGQGFRGEKLFF TGTGCCAGCAGCTTAGGACAGGGGTTTAGAGGAGAAAAACTGTTTTTT
many TRBJ1-1 NA TRBV12-3/TRBV12-4 CASSSHFGAFF TGTGCCAGCAGTTCTCATTTCGGTGCTTTCTTT
many TRBJ2-5 NA TRBV29-1 CSVGVGGPQETQYF TGCAGCGTTGGTGTCGGGGGGCCCCAGGAGACCCAGTACTTC
NA TRBJ2-2 NA TRBV9 CASSQGLLNTGELFF TGTGCCAGCAGCCAGGGACTGCTGAACACCGGGGAGCTGTTTTTT
many TRBJ2-7 TRBD1 TRBV4-3 CASSRDFRGSSYEQYF TGCGCCAGCAGCCGAGATTTCAGGGGGAGCTCCTACGAGCAGTACTTC
many TRBJ2-1 NA TRBV6-2/TRBV6-3 CASGGVSSYNEQFF TGTGCCAGCGGAGGGGTGAGCTCCTACAATGAGCAGTTCTTC
many TRBJ1-1 TRBD1 TRBV29-1 CSGIQGQGTEAFF TGCAGCGGGATACAGGGGCAGGGCACTGAAGCTTTCTTT
NA TRBJ2-1 TRBD1 TRBV25-1 CASSAQQGKDEQFF TGTGCCAGCAGTGCCCAACAGGGGAAGGATGAGCAGTTCTTC
NA TRBJ2-5 TRBD2 TRBV2 CASSAGGLAGQETQYF TGTGCCAGCAGTGCGGGGGGACTAGCGGGGCAAGAGACCCAGTACTTC
NA TRBJ1-1 NA TRBV10-3 CAISEAERRGEAFF TGTGCCATCAGTGAGGCTGAACGGCGCGGTGAAGCTTTCTTT
NA TRBJ2-7 TRBD1 TRBV5-1 CASSLLPLGTGAEQYF TGCGCCAGCAGCTTGCTACCCCTCGGGACAGGGGCCGAGCAGTACTTC
many TRBJ1-5 TRBD1 TRBV6-1 CASSEAPGGGQPQHF TGTGCCAGCAGTGAAGCGCCAGGGGGGGGACAGCCCCAGCATTTT
NA TRBJ2-3 TRBD1 TRBV7-2 CASSLRDRGPDTQYF TGTGCCAGCAGCTTACGGGACAGGGGACCAGATACGCAGTATTTT
few TRBJ2-1 TRBD2 TRBV6-1 CASRIRVAGDNEQFF TGTGCCAGCCGGATTCGGGTAGCGGGGGACAATGAGCAGTTCTTC
many TRBJ1-2 TRBD1 TRBV7-2 CASSSSTGADGYTF TGTGCCAGCAGCTCTAGTACAGGGGCTGATGGCTACACCTTC
NA TRBJ1-6 NA TRBV6-2/TRBV6-3 CASSYRLRANSPLHF TGTGCCAGCAGTTACCGGCTCAGGGCAAATTCACCCCTCCACTTT
many TRBJ1-1 NA TRBV4-3 CASSQESFGEAFF TGCGCCAGCAGCCAAGAAAGTTTCGGTGAAGCTTTCTTT
many TRBJ2-7 TRBD1 TRBV29-1 CSVSRGTGIAYEQYF TGCAGCGTTTCCCGGGGGACAGGGATCGCCTACGAGCAGTACTTC
few TRBJ1-2 NA TRBV28 CASRWGNYGYTF TGTGCCAGCAGATGGGGGAACTATGGCTACACCTTC
NA TRBJ1-1 NA TRBV9 CASSTGGTEAFF TGTGCCAGCAGCACCGGGGGGACTGAAGCTTTCTTT
many TRBJ1-2 NA TRBV12-3/TRBV12-4 CASSPINYGYTF TGTGCCAGCAGCCCGATTAACTATGGCTACACCTTC
NA TRBJ1-1 TRBD1 TRBV7-2 CASSRQGCPEAFF TGTGCCAGCAGCCGACAGGGATGCCCTGAAGCTTTCTTT
few TRBJ2-6 NA TRBV5-1 CASSLDSGANVLTF TGCGCCAGCAGCTTGGATTCTGGGGCCAACGTCCTGACTTTC
NA TRBJ2-7 NA TRBV5-6 CASSMTHYEQYF TGTGCCAGCAGCATGACGCACTACGAGCAGTACTTC
many TRBJ2-1 NA TRBV29-1 CSVEDLGNEQFF TGCAGCGTTGAAGATCTAGGCAATGAGCAGTTCTTC
NA TRBJ1-6 TRBD1 TRBV13 CASSFQGAGSPLHF TGTGCCAGCAGCTTCCAGGGGGCAGGATCACCCCTCCACTTT
NA TRBJ1-2 TRBD1 TRBV29-1 CSDRQGGLDGYTF TGCAGCGATAGACAGGGGGGGCTCGATGGCTACACCTTC
few TRBJ1-5 NA TRBV5-6 CASSRQGLPNQPQHF TGTGCCAGCAGCAGGCAGGGTCTCCCCAATCAGCCCCAGCATTTT
NA TRBJ2-1 TRBD2 TRBV7-9 CASSIPAGGEQFF TGTGCCAGCTCCATCCCGGCGGGGGGTGAGCAGTTCTTC
many TRBJ1-5 NA TRBV12-3/TRBV12-4 CASSSLDNQPQHF TGTGCCAGCAGTTCTCTTGACAATCAGCCCCAGCATTTT
many TRBJ1-1 NA TRBV28 CASHGRYTEAFF TGTGCCAGTCACGGACGGTACACTGAAGCTTTCTTT